This T cell receptor (beta chain) was sequenced in a study of T cell responses to AZD1222 COVID-19 vaccine. On the study more broadly: Pooled in the analysis were second doses at about 4 or about 12 weeks. Study outcomes and limitations: Repertoires were collected only later (after the peak T cell response had occurred).

Deletions cut 6 bases from V and 2 bases from J, with 10 bases between. CDR1 is SQVTM and CDR2 is ANQGSEA in the germline V gene. The CDR3 totals 13 residues. Turning to this clone: Its antigen remains unknown.

Here immunoSEQ multiplex PCR was the method, and the copy in TCRdb shows in-frame clones only, minus some. Here the sample spans about 87,000 clones, approximately 88% being singletons. This clonotype was sampled from an adult in good health. The sequencing used peripheral blood, collected on day 0 of AZD1222 vaccination. The V gene is TRBV29-1, the J gene TRBJ2-2, with D tentatively TRBD1 (6 bases). The CDR3 region has the DNA TGCAGCGTCGAGGGGGTCAACACCGGGGAGCTGTTTTTT. Translating gives CSVEGVNTGELFF.